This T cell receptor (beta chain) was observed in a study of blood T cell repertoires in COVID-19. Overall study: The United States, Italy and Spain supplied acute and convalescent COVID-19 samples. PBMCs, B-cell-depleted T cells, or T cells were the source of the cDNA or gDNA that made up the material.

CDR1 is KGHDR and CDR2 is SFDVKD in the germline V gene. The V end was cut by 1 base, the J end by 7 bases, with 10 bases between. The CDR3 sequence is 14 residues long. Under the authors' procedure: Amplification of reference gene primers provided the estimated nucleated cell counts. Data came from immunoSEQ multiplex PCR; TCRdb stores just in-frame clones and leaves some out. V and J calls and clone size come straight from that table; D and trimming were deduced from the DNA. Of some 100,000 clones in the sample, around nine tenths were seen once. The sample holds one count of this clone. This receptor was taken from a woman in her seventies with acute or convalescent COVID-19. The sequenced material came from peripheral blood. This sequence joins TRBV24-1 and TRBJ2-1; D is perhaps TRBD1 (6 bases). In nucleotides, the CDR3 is TGTGCCACCAGTGATTTTGGGGGCTGGAATGAGCAGTTCTTC. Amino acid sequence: CATSDFGGWNEQFF.